The clone carrying this T cell receptor beta chain was detected ten times or more. The data are from a study of blood T cells in healthy people across ages. Then a second PCR, running about 6 to 12 cycles, was carried out with a sample-barcoded 5' primer and a J-beta primer mix. One entry per CDR3 protein results from TCRdb running MiXCR on the 5' RACE reads. The profile shows approximately 490,000 distinct CDR3 sequences, nearly 25% of them singletons. Germline lookup yields CDR1 MDHEN and CDR2 SYDVKM. The CDR3 consists of 12 residues. The V end was cut by 6 bases, the J end by 0 bases, with 3 bases between. This sample also appeared in a second study, on T cells of mothers and their children.

Sequencing was performed on blood. The TCR sequence derives from a boy younger than 18 in good health. J is TRBJ1-5 and V is TRBV28; no reliable D call. The CDR3 loop is CASRGSNQPQHF. The CDR3 region has the DNA TGTGCCAGCAGGGGTAGCAATCAGCCCCAGCATTTT.